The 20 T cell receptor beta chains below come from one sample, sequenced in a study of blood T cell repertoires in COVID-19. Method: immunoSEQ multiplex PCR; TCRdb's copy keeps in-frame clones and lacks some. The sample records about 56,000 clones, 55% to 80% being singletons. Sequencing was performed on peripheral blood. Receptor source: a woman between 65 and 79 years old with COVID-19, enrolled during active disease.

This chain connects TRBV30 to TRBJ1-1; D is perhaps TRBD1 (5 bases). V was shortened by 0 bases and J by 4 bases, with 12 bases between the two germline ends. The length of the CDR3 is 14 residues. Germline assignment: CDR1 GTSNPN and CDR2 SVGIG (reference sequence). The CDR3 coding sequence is TGTGCCTGGAGTGTTACGGGGGTCAGCACTGAAGCTTTCTTT. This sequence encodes CAWSVTGVSTEAFF.

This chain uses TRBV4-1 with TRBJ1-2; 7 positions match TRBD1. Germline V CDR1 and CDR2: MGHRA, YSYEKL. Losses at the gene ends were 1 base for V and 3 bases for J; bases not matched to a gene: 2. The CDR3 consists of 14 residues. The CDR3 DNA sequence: TGCGCCAGCAGCCAAGGACAGGGACACTATGGCTACACCTTC. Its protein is CASSQGQGHYGYTF.

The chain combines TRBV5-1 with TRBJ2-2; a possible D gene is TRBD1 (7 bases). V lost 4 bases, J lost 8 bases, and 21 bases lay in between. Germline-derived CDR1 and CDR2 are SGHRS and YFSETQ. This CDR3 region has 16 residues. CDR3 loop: CASSHRQGGIAGELFF. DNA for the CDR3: TGCGCCAGCAGCCATCGACAGGGAGGAATTGCTGGGGAGCTGTTTTTT.

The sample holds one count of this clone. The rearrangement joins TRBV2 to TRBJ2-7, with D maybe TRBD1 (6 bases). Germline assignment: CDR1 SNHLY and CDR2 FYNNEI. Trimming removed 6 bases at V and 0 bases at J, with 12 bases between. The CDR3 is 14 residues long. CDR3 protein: CASRYRGSSYEQYF. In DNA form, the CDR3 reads TGTGCCAGCAGGTATAGGGGGAGCTCCTACGAGCAGTACTTC.

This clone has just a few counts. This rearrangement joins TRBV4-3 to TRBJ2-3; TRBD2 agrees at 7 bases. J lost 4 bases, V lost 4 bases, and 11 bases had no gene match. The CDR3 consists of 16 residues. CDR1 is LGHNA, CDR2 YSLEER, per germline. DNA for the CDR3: TGCGCCAGCAGCCTCCGGTGGGGGGGGGTGGCAGATACGCAGTATTTT. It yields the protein CASSLRWGGVADTQYF.

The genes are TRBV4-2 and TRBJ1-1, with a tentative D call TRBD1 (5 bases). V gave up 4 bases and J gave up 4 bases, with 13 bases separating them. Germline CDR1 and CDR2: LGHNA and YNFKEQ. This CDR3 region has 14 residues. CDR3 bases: TGTGCCAGCAGCCCGACGACCGGGGGCACTGAAGCTTTCTTT. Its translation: CASSPTTGGTEAFF.

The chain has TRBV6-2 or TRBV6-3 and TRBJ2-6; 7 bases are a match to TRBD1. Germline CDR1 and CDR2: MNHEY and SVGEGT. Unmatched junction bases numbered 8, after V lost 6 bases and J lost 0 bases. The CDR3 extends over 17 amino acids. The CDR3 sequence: CASSEGQDSSGANVLTF. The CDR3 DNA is TGTGCCAGCAGCGAAGGACAGGATAGCTCTGGGGCCAACGTCCTGACTTTC.

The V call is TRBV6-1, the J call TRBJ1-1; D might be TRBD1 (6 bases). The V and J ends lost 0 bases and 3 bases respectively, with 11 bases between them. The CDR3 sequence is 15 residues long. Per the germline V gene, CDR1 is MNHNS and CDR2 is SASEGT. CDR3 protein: CASSEAGAVHTEAFF. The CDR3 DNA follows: TGTGCCAGCAGTGAAGCGGGGGCTGTGCACACTGAAGCTTTCTTT.

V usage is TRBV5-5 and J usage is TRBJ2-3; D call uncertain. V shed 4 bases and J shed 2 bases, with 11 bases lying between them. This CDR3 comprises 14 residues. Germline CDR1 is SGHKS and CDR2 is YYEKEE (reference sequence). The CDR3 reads CASSPGIDTDTQYF. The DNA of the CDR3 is TGTGCCAGCAGCCCCGGTATAGACACAGATACGCAGTATTTT.

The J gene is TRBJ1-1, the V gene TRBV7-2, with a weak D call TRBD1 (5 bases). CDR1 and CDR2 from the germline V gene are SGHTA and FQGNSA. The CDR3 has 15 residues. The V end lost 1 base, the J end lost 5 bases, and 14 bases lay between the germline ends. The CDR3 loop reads CASSLDGGKGTEAFF. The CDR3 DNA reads TGTGCCAGCAGCTTAGACGGGGGGAAAGGGACTGAAGCTTTCTTT. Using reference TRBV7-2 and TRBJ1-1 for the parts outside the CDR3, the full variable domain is GAGVSQSPSNKVTEKGKDVELRCDPISGHTALYWYRQSLGQGLEFLIYFQGNSAPDKSGLPSDRFSAERTGGSVSTLTIQRTQQEDSAVYLCASSLDGGKGTEAFFGQGTRLTVV.

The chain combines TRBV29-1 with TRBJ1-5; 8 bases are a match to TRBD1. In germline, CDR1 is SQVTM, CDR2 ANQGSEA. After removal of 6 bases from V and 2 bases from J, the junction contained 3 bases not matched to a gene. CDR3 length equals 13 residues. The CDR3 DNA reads TGCAGCGTGGTGGACAGGGGCAATCAGCCCCAGCATTTT. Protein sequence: CSVVDRGNQPQHF.

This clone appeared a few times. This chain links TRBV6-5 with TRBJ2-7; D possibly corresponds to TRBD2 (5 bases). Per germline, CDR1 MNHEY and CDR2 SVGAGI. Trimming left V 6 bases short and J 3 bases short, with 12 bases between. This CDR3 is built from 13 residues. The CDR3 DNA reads TGTGCCAGCAGCATAGGGAGAGGCTACGAGCAGTACTTC. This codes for CASSIGRGYEQYF.

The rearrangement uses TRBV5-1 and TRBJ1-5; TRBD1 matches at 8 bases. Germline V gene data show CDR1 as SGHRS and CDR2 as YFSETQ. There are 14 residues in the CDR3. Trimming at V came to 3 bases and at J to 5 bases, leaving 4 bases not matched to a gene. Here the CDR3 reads CASSWTGRDQPQHF. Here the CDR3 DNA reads TGCGCCAGCAGCTGGACAGGGAGGGATCAGCCCCAGCATTTT.

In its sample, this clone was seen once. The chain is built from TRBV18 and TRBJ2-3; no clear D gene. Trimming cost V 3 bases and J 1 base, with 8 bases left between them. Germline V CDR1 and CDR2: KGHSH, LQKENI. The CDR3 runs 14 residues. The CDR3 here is CASSPGSGTDTQYF. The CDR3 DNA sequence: TGTGCCAGCTCACCCGGTTCTGGCACAGATACGCAGTATTTT.

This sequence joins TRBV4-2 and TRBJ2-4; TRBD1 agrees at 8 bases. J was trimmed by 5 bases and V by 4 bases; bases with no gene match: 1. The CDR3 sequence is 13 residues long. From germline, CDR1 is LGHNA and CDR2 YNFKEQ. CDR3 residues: CASSPDRENIQYF. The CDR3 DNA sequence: TGTGCCAGCAGCCCGGACAGGGAAAACATTCAGTACTTC.

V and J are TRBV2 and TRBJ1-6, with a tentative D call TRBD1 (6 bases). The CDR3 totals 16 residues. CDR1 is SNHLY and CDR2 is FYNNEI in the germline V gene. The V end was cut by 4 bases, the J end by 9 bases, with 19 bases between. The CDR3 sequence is CASSANPGVGGSPLHF. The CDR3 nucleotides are TGTGCCAGCAGTGCAAACCCAGGGGTTGGAGGTTCACCCCTCCACTTT.

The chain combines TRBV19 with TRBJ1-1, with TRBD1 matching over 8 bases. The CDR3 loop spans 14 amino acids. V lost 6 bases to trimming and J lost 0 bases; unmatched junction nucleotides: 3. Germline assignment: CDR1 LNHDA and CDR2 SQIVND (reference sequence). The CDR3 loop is CASRRTGMNTEAFF. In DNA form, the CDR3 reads TGTGCCAGTAGGCGGACAGGGATGAACACTGAAGCTTTCTTT.

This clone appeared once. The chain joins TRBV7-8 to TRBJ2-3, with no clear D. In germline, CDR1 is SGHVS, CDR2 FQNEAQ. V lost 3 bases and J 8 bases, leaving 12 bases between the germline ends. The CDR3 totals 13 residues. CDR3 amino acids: CASSFSGSGTQYF. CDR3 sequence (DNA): TGTGCCAGCAGCTTTTCAGGAAGTGGTACGCAGTATTTT.

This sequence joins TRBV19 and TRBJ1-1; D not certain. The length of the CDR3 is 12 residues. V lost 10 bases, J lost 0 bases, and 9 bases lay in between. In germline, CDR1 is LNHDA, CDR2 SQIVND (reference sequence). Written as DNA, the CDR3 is TGTGCCACCCGCGGGGTGAACACTGAAGCTTTCTTT. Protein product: CATRGVNTEAFF.

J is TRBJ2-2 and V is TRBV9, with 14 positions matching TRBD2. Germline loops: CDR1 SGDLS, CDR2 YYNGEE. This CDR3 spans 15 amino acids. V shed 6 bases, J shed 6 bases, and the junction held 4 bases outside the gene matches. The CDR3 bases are TGTGCCAGCAAAGGGACTAGCGGGAGTTCCGGGGAGCTGTTTTTT. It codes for CASKGTSGSSGELFF.